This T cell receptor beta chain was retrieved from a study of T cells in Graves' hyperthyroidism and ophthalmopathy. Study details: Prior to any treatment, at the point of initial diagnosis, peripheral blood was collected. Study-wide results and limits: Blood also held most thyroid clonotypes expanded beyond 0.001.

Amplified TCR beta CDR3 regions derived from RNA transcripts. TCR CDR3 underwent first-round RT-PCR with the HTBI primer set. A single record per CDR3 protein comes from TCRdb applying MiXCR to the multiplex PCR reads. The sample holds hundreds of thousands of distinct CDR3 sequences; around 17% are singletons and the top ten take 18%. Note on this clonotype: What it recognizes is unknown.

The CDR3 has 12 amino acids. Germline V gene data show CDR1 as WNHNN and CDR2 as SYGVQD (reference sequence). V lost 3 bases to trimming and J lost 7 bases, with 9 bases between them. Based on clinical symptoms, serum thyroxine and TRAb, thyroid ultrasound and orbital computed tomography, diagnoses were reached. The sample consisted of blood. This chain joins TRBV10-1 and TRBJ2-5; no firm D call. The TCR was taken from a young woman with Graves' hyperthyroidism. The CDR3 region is CASSEGARTQYF. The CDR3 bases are TGCGCCAGCAGTGAAGGAGCAAGGACCCAGTACTTC.